This T cell receptor (beta chain) was identified during a study of T cell responses to AZD1222 COVID-19 vaccine. Libraries were prepared by immunoSEQ multiplex PCR; TCRdb keeps only in-frame clonotypes and omits some of them. The table includes 95,000 to 100,000 clones, over 75% detected once. V lost 4 bases, J lost 2 bases, and 7 bases stayed unmatched. CDR1 is SQVTM and CDR2 is ANQGSEA in the germline V gene. The CDR3 is 14 amino acids. The rearrangement joins TRBV29-1 to TRBJ1-2, with TRBD1 identical over 7 bases. The specimen was peripheral blood, collected 28 days after the second AZD1222 dose. The TCR sequence derives from an adult who received the AZD1222 COVID-19 vaccine. The CDR3 nucleotides read TGCAGCGTTGTGGGGGAAGGGGGCAACTATGGCTACACCTTC. Its protein is CSVVGEGGNYGYTF.